Listed below are T cell receptor beta chains from one sample, sequenced in a study of spatial heterogeneity in lung cancer. TCRdb called the 5' RACE reads again in MiXCR, with one record for every CDR3 protein. The sample holds around 47,000 distinct CDR3 sequences; around 6.7% are singletons and the top ten take over 30%. Source: PBMCs, taken at follow-up. These receptors were taken from a female donor with early-stage non-small cell lung cancer. The CDR3 runs from the conserved cysteine through the conserved F or W. A D gene is named only where the DNA matches it firmly. Expanded clones are given a class, and other clones once, few, many or no size at all.

J gene	clone size	V gene	D gene	CDR3 protein	CDR3 DNA
TRBJ2-5	-	TRBV6-6	-	CASSYLGEVETQYF	TGTGCCAGCAGTTACCTTGGGGAAGTGGAGACCCAGTACTTC
TRBJ1-5	many	TRBV5-1	-	CASSPGQGVGQPQHF	TGCGCCAGCAGTCCTGGTCAGGGTGTGGGACAGCCCCAGCATTTT
TRBJ1-5	-	TRBV29-1	TRBD1	CSVAGGGNQPQHF	TGCAGCGTTGCAGGGGGCGGCAATCAGCCCCAGCATTTT
TRBJ1-1	-	TRBV12-3/TRBV12-4	TRBD1	CASSSGQGKNTEALF	TGTGCCAGCAGTTCGGGACAGGGGAAGAACACTGAAGCTCTCTTT
TRBJ1-1	few	TRBV6-5	-	CASSLNPGGPEAFF	TGTGCCAGCAGTCTAAATCCGGGGGGCCCTGAAGCTTTCTTT
TRBJ2-1	-	TRBV27	-	CASSSLQGSYNEQFF	TGTGCCAGCAGCAGTCTTCAGGGGTCCTACAATGAGCAGTTCTTC
TRBJ2-1	-	TRBV25-1	TRBD1	CASSERGTGGLRNEQFF	TGTGCCAGCAGTGAACGGGGGACAGGGGGCCTGAGAAATGAGCAGTTCTTC
TRBJ2-5	-	TRBV7-6	-	CASSLVTGYQETQYF	TGTGCCAGCAGCTTAGTTACAGGATACCAAGAGACCCAGTACTTC
TRBJ2-5	many	TRBV9	TRBD2	CASSVRRGGPLQETQYF	TGTGCCAGCAGCGTGAGGCGCGGGGGGCCTCTACAAGAGACCCAGTACTTC
TRBJ1-2	-	TRBV29-1	-	CSVEQGNGYGYTF	TGCAGCGTCGAACAGGGTAACGGGTATGGCTACACCTTC
TRBJ2-7	-	TRBV4-1	-	CASSQSPARSQVAYEQYF	TGCGCCAGCAGCCAATCCCCGGCCCGATCGCAAGTCGCCTACGAGCAGTACTTC
TRBJ1-5	-	TRBV5-1	TRBD1	CASSRTGGGLGQPQHF	TGCGCCAGCAGCCGGACAGGGGGCGGGTTGGGTCAGCCCCAGCATTTT
TRBJ1-5	many	TRBV6-5	TRBD1	CASSEDRGNQPQHF	TGTGCCAGCAGTGAGGACAGGGGCAATCAGCCCCAGCATTTT
TRBJ1-5	many	TRBV6-6	TRBD1	CASSDRGYQPQHF	TGTGCCAGCTCGGACAGGGGATATCAGCCCCAGCATTTT
TRBJ2-5	-	TRBV20-1	-	CSAPKGGGETQYF	TGCAGTGCTCCTAAGGGCGGAGGAGAGACCCAGTACTTC
TRBJ1-5	once	TRBV5-4	TRBD1	CASSSGGLSNQPQHF	TGTGCCAGCAGCTCAGGGGGCCTTAGCAATCAGCCCCAGCATTTT
TRBJ2-3	many	TRBV27	-	CASSLGSADTQYF	TGTGCCAGCAGTTTAGGATCAGCAGATACGCAGTATTTT
TRBJ1-1	-	TRBV5-1	-	CASSLRTSTAEAFF	TGCGCCAGCAGCTTAAGGACCTCAACAGCTGAAGCTTTCTTT
TRBJ2-1	many	TRBV7-7	-	CASSPGRSYNEQFF	TGTGCCAGCAGCCCGGGACGGTCCTACAATGAGCAGTTCTTC
TRBJ2-1	many	TRBV7-2	-	CASSLGLPTYNEQFF	TGTGCCAGCAGCTTAGGACTACCGACCTACAATGAGCAGTTCTTC
TRBJ2-7	-	TRBV5-1	TRBD1	CASSSTDRGWYEQYF	TGCGCCAGCAGCTCTACGGACAGGGGATGGTACGAGCAGTACTTC
TRBJ1-5	-	TRBV6-2/TRBV6-3	TRBD1	CASSYVTGTGAAYSNQPQHF	TGTGCCAGCAGTTACGTGACCGGGACAGGGGCCGCTTATAGCAATCAGCCCCAGCATTTT
TRBJ1-1	many	TRBV30	TRBD1	CAWSVRQGGRAEAFF	TGTGCCTGGAGTGTACGACAGGGTGGTAGGGCTGAAGCTTTCTTT
TRBJ1-4	many	TRBV4-1	-	CASSQDPMGIKFNEKLFF	TGCGCCAGCAGCCAGGACCCCATGGGTATAAAATTCAATGAAAAACTGTTTTTT
TRBJ2-1	many	TRBV7-9	TRBD1	CASSSRPGQGIPSLYNEQFF	TGTGCCAGCAGCTCAAGGCCGGGACAGGGGATTCCTTCGTTATACAATGAGCAGTTCTTC